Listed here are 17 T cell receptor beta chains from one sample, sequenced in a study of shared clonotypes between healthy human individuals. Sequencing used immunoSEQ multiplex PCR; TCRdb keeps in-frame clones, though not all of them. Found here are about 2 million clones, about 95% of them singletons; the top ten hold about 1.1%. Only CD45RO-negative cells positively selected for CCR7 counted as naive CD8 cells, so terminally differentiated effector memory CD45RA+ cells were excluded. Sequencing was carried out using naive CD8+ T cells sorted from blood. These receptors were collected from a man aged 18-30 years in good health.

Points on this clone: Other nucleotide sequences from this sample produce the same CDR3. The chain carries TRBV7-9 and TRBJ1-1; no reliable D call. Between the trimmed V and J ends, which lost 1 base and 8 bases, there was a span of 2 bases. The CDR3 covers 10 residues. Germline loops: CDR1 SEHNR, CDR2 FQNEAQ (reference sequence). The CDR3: CASSLDEAFF. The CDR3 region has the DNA TGTGCCAGCAGCTTAGACGAAGCTTTCTTT.

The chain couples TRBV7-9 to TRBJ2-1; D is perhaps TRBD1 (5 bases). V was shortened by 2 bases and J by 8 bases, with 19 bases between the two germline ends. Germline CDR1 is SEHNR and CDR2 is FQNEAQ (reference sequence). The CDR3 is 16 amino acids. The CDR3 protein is CASSLSRGNWQDEQFF. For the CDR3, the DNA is TGTGCCAGCAGCTTAAGTAGGGGAAATTGGCAAGATGAGCAGTTCTTC.

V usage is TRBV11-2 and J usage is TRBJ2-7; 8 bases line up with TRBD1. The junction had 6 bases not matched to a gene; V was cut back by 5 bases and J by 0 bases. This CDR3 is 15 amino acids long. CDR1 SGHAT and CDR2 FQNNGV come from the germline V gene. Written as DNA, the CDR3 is TGTGCCAGCAGCCTCGGACAGGGAGACTCCTACGAGCAGTACTTC. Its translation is CASSLGQGDSYEQYF. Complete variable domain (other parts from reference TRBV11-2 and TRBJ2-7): EAGVAQSPRYKIIEKRQSVAFWCNPISGHATLYWYQQILGQGPKLLIQFQNNGVVDDSQLPKDRFSAERLKGVDSTLKIQPAKLEDSAVYLCASSLGQGDSYEQYFGPGTRLTVT.

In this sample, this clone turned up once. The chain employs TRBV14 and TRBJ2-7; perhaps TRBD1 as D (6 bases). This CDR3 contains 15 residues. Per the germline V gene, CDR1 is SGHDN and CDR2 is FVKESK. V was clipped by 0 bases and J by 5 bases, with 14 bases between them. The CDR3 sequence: CASSQETGFPHEQYF. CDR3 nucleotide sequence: TGTGCCAGCAGCCAAGAGACAGGATTCCCCCACGAGCAGTACTTC.

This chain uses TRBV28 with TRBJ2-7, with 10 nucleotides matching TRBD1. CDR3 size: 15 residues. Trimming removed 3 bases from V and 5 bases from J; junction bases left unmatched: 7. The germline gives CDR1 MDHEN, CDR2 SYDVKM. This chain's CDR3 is CASSLRGQGQNEQYF. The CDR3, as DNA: TGTGCCAGCAGTTTGAGGGGACAGGGGCAAAACGAGCAGTACTTC.

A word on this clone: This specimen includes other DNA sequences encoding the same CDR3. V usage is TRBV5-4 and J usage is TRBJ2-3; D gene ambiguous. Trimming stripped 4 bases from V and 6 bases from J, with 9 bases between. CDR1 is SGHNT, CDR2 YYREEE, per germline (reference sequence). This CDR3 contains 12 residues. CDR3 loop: CASSPTGDTQYF. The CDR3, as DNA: TGTGCCAGCAGCCCCACTGGGGATACGCAGTATTTT.

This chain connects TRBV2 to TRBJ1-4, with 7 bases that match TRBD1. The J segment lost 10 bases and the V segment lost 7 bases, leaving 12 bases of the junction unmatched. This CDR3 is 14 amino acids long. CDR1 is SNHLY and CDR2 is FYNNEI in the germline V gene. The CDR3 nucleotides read TGTGCCAGCACAATCATGACGGGACAGTCAAAACTGTTTTTT. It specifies CASTIMTGQSKLFF.

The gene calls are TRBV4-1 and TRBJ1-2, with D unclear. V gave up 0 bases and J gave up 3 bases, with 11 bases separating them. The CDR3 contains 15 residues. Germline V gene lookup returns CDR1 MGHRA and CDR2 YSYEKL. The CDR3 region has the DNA TGCGCCAGCAGCCAAGATAGCCTAAGCCACTATGGCTACACCTTC. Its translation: CASSQDSLSHYGYTF.

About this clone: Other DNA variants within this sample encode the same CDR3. CDR3 coding DNA: TGTGCCAGCAGTTTGGGGCAGGTGGGCTACGAGCAGTACTTC. This encodes CASSLGQVGYEQYF. This chain links TRBV27 with TRBJ2-7; TRBD1 might be the D (5 bases). The germline V gene has CDR1 MNHEY and CDR2 SMNVEV (reference sequence). This CDR3 contains 14 residues. Trimming removed 3 bases from V and 3 bases from J, with 12 bases in between.

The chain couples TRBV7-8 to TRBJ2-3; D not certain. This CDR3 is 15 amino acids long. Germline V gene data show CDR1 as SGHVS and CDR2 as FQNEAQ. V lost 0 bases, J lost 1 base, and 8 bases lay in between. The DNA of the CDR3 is TGTGCCAGCAGCTTAGCGCCCTGGGGCACAGATACGCAGTATTTT. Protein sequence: CASSLAPWGTDTQYF.

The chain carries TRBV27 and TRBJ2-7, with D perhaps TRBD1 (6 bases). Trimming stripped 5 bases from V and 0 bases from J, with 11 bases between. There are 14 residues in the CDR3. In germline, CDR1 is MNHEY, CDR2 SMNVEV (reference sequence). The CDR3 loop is CASSPDSGSYEQYF. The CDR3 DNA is TGTGCCAGCAGTCCGGACAGCGGCTCCTACGAGCAGTACTTC.

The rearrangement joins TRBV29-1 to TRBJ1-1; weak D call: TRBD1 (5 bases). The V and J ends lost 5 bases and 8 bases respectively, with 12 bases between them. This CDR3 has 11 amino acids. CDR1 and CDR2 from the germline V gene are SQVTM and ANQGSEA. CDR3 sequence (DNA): TGCAGCGTTACTAATACAGGAGAAGCTTTCTTT. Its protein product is CSVTNTGEAFF. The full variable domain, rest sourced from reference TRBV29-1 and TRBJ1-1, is SAVISQKPSRDICQRGTSLTIQCQVDSQVTMMFWYRQQPGQSLTLIATANQGSEATYESGFVIDKFPISRPNLTFSTLTVSNMSPEDSSIYLCSVTNTGEAFFGQGTRLTVV.

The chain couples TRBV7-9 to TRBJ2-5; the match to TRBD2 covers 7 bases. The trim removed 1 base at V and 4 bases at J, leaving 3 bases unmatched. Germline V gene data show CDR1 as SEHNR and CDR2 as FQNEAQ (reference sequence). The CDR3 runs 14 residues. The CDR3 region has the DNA TGTGCCAGCAGCTTAGGATGGGGGGGAGAGACCCAGTACTTC. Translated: CASSLGWGGETQYF.

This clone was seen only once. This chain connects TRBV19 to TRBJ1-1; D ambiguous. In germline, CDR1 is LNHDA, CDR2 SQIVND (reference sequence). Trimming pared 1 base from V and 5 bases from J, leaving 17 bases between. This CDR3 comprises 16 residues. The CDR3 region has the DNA TGTGCCAGTAGTATAGGTAACCCCACCATGGGGACTGAAGCTTTCTTT. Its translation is CASSIGNPTMGTEAFF.

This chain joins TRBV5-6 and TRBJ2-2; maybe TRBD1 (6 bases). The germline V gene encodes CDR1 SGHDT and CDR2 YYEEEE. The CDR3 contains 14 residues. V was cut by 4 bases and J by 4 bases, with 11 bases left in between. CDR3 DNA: TGTGCCAGCAGCCAGGGGTGGATCACCGGGGAGCTGTTTTTT. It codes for CASSQGWITGELFF. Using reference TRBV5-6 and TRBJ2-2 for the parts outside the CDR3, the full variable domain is DAGVTQSPTHLIKTRGQQVTLRCSPKSGHDTVSWYQQALGQGPQFIFQYYEEEERQRGNFPDRFSGHQFPNYSSELNVNALLLGDSALYLCASSQGWITGELFFGEGSRLTVL.

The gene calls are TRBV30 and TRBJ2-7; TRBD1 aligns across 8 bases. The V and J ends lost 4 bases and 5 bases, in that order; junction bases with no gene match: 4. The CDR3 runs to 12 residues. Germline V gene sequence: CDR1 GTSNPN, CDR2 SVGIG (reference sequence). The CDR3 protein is CAWNRDRNEQYF. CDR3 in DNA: TGTGCCTGGAACCGGGACAGGAACGAGCAGTACTTC.

CDR3 loop: CASSGSGTYNEQFF. In DNA, the CDR3 is TGTGCCAGTAGCGGTAGCGGGACATACAATGAGCAGTTCTTC. The J gene is TRBJ2-1, the V gene TRBV19, with 8 bases that match TRBD2. The CDR3 is made up of 14 amino acids. In germline, CDR1 is LNHDA, CDR2 SQIVND (reference sequence). The V segment lost 6 bases and the J segment 4 bases; nucleotides outside the gene matches: 5.